These 26 T cell receptor beta chains were sequenced from one sample in a study of CD8+ T cells in alopecia areata. Specified treatment: oral pan-JAK inhibitor, 5-10 mg twice daily. cDNA reverse transcribed from extracted RNA served as the sequencing template. The repertoire was sequenced with immunoSEQ multiplex PCR; TCRdb's copy has only in-frame clones and lacks some. In the table there are about 200,000 clones, 50% to 60% of which are singletons. The sample was CD4+ T cells sorted from blood, taken at week 4, from a patient treated with tofacitinib. The origin of the receptors is a human donor with alopecia areata.

J is TRBJ2-3 and V is TRBV4-2; no definite D call. The germline V and J ends were trimmed by 1 base and 11 bases, with 16 bases remaining between them. The CDR3 spans 14 residues. The germline V gene has CDR1 LGHNA and CDR2 YNFKEQ. CDR3 region: CASSQAAGGQRQYF. CDR3 sequence (DNA): TGTGCCAGCAGCCAAGCCGCCGGCGGCCAGAGGCAGTATTTT.

The chain couples TRBV7-3 to TRBJ2-5; TRBD2 aligns across 9 bases. Losses at the gene ends were 0 bases for V and 2 bases for J; bases not matched to a gene: 4. Germline CDR1 reads SGHTA; CDR2 reads FQGTGA. The CDR3 length is 16 residues. In DNA form, the CDR3 reads TGTGCCAGCAGCTTAACCCTAGCGGGGTCACAAGAGACCCAGTACTTC. This codes for CASSLTLAGSQETQYF.

V is TRBV5-1 and J is TRBJ1-2; the D gene is possibly TRBD1 (6 bases). This CDR3 has 13 amino acids. The germline V gene has CDR1 SGHRS and CDR2 YFSETQ. The V end was cut by 4 bases, the J end by 2 bases, with 9 bases between. The CDR3 bases are TGCGCCAGCAGCGCACAGGGAAACTATGGCTACACCTTC. Encoded protein: CASSAQGNYGYTF.

For the CDR3, the DNA is TGTGCCATCAGTGAGTCGATAGGATCAGATACGCAGTATTTT. This translates into CAISESIGSDTQYF. The chain links TRBV10-3 to TRBJ2-3, with D unclear. Trimming took 0 bases from V and 4 from J, leaving 8 bases between them. This CDR3 has 14 amino acids. The V gene's germline CDR1 is ENHRY and CDR2 SYGVKD.

The chain is built from TRBV5-6 and TRBJ1-1, with TRBD1 matching over 9 bases. V was pared by 0 bases and J by 4 bases, with 1 base of the junction left unmatched. The germline gives CDR1 SGHDT, CDR2 YYEEEE. The CDR3 spans 14 residues. As DNA, the CDR3 is TGTGCCAGCAGCTTGGCACAGGGGGCCACTGAAGCTTTCTTT. Amino acid sequence: CASSLAQGATEAFF. Drawing the rest from reference TRBV5-6 and TRBJ1-1, the complete variable domain is DAGVTQSPTHLIKTRGQQVTLRCSPKSGHDTVSWYQQALGQGPQFIFQYYEEEERQRGNFPDRFSGHQFPNYSSELNVNALLLGDSALYLCASSLAQGATEAFFGQGTRLTVV.

The chain recombines TRBV6-5 with TRBJ2-1; D not certain. The V gene's germline CDR1 is MNHEY and CDR2 SVGAGI. CDR3 size: 15 residues. Between the trimmed V and J ends, which lost 6 bases and 4 bases, there was a span of 16 bases. This chain's CDR3 is CASRPLWTAYNEQFF. The CDR3, as DNA: TGTGCCAGCAGACCACTATGGACCGCTTACAATGAGCAGTTCTTC.

The J gene is TRBJ2-2, the V gene TRBV2, with 7 nucleotides matching TRBD2. This CDR3 comprises 18 residues. V shed 2 bases and J 1 base; nucleotides not matched to a gene: 10. The germline gives CDR1 SNHLY, CDR2 FYNNEI. In DNA form, the CDR3 reads TGTGCCAGCAGTGAAACAGTGGGGGGGACCCTGAACACCGGGGAGCTGTTTTTT. Translated: CASSETVGGTLNTGELFF.

The chain couples TRBV28 to TRBJ2-7, with 7 bases matching TRBD1. CDR1 is MDHEN, CDR2 SYDVKM, per germline. The CDR3 length is 15 residues. V lost 3 bases to trimming and J lost 0 bases; unmatched junction nucleotides: 5. CDR3 region: CASSFDRAGSYEQYF. The CDR3 DNA sequence: TGTGCCAGCAGTTTTGACAGGGCGGGCTCCTACGAGCAGTACTTC.

The chain carries TRBV27 and TRBJ1-5; maybe TRBD1 (6 bases). The V and J ends lost 3 bases and 7 bases respectively, with 10 bases between them. This CDR3 contains 13 residues. Germline V gene data show CDR1 as MNHEY and CDR2 as SMNVEV (reference sequence). CDR3 protein: CASSLEGGQPQHF. The CDR3 nucleotides are TGTGCCAGCAGTTTGGAGGGGGGACAGCCCCAGCATTTT.

V and J are TRBV30 and TRBJ1-1; no clear D gene. V dropped 5 bases and J dropped 5 bases, with 15 bases sitting between them. This CDR3 contains 13 residues. Germline assignment: CDR1 GTSNPN and CDR2 SVGIG (reference sequence). CDR3 in DNA: TGTGCCTGGTCTTCCTTGGTGGGAACTGAAGCTTTCTTT. Translating it yields CAWSSLVGTEAFF.

V gene TRBV30 combines with J gene TRBJ2-1; D possibly corresponds to TRBD2 (6 bases). The germline V gene encodes CDR1 GTSNPN and CDR2 SVGIG (reference sequence). The CDR3 length is 14 residues. Trimming shortened V by 2 bases and J by 1 base, and 9 bases separated the two germline ends. CDR3 in DNA: TGTGCCTGGAGTAGGGGACTGTCCTACAATGAGCAGTTCTTC. This sequence encodes CAWSRGLSYNEQFF.

This sequence joins TRBV5-4 and TRBJ2-5, with unresolved D. Trimming pared 2 bases from V and 3 bases from J, leaving 17 bases between. The CDR3 length is 16 residues. Germline lookup yields CDR1 SGHNT and CDR2 YYREEE (reference sequence). The CDR3 nucleotides are TGTGCCAGCAGCTTTGGCCTCGACATACTGAAAGAGACCCAGTACTTC. It codes for CASSFGLDILKETQYF.

The chain joins TRBV30 to TRBJ2-3; 8 nucleotides line up with TRBD2. This CDR3 comprises 14 residues. The germline V gene has CDR1 GTSNPN and CDR2 SVGIG (reference sequence). V lost 3 bases, J lost 6 bases, and 8 bases stayed unmatched. CDR3 sequence (DNA): TGTGCCTGGAGAGTGAAGAGCGGGGGCGATACGCAGTATTTT. Amino acid sequence: CAWRVKSGGDTQYF. The variable domain in full, completed from reference TRBV30 and TRBJ2-3, reads SQTIHQWPATLVQPVGSPLSLECTVEGTSNPNLYWYRQAAGRGLQLLFYSVGIGQISSEVPQNLSASRPQDRQFILSSKKLLLSDSGFYLCAWRVKSGGDTQYFGPGTRLTVL.

CDR3 coding DNA: TGTGCCTGGAGCGCAGGGATTTGGGAGTTCTTC. Its translation is CAWSAGIWEFF. V usage is TRBV30 and J usage is TRBJ2-1, with D perhaps matching TRBD1 (5 bases). The CDR3 has 11 residues. Deletions cut 3 bases from V and 14 bases from J, with 14 bases between. Looked up from germline, CDR1 is GTSNPN and CDR2 is SVGIG (reference sequence).

V and J are TRBV29-1 and TRBJ1-6; a weak D match, TRBD1 (5 bases). The CDR3 spans 14 residues. Germline V gene sequence: CDR1 SQVTM, CDR2 ANQGSEA. The V and J ends lost 3 bases and 9 bases respectively, with 15 bases between them. The CDR3 DNA follows: TGCAGCGTTGAGACCGGGACTAAGGGTTCACCCCTCCACTTT. Amino acids: CSVETGTKGSPLHF.

V and J are TRBV5-4 and TRBJ2-1; D perhaps matches TRBD2 (5 bases). Germline CDR1 reads SGHNT; CDR2 reads YYREEE (reference sequence). CDR3 size: 16 residues. V lost 4 bases and J 5 bases, leaving 19 bases between the germline ends. The CDR3 sequence is CASSAGSGKADNEQFF. CDR3 coding DNA: TGTGCCAGCAGCGCCGGAAGCGGTAAGGCGGACAATGAGCAGTTCTTC.

This sequence joins TRBV2 and TRBJ1-4; tentatively, D is TRBD1 (6 bases). V dropped 4 bases and J dropped 5 bases, with 11 bases sitting between them. The CDR3 spans 14 residues. CDR1 is SNHLY, CDR2 FYNNEI, per germline. CDR3 sequence (DNA): TGTGCCAGCAGTGGGACAGCGGAAAATGAAAAACTGTTTTTT. It yields the protein CASSGTAENEKLFF.

As DNA, the CDR3 is TGCAGCGTGCTAACAGGGAGGGTCGGTGAAGCTTTCTTT. Residues: CSVLTGRVGEAFF. The J gene is TRBJ1-1, the V gene TRBV29-1; D possibly corresponds to TRBD1 (6 bases). The CDR3 consists of 13 residues. Trimming stripped 6 bases from V and 7 bases from J, with 18 bases between. CDR1 is SQVTM, CDR2 ANQGSEA, per germline.

The V gene is TRBV30, the J gene TRBJ2-5; D is unclear. This CDR3 spans 13 amino acids. The ends were cut back, 4 bases at V and 1 base at J, with 10 bases in the middle. Germline V gene lookup returns CDR1 GTSNPN and CDR2 SVGIG (reference sequence). CDR3 residues: CAWTTVIQETQYF. In DNA, the CDR3 is TGTGCCTGGACAACAGTCATCCAAGAGACCCAGTACTTC.

V and J are TRBV20-1 and TRBJ2-3; D is unresolved. CDR1 and CDR2 (germline): DFQATT, SNEGSKA (reference sequence). The CDR3 consists of 11 residues. The CDR3: CSGQGTDTQYF. For the CDR3, the DNA is TGCAGCGGGCAGGGCACAGATACGCAGTATTTT.

The chain has TRBV14 and TRBJ2-1; 7 positions match TRBD2. The germline V gene has CDR1 SGHDN and CDR2 FVKESK. There are 14 residues in the CDR3. V lost 1 base and J lost 9; bases outside the gene matches: 6. CDR3 DNA sequence: TGTGCCAGCAGCCAAGGGAAACAGCGGGGTGAGCAGTTCTTC. Amino acids: CASSQGKQRGEQFF.

The J gene is TRBJ2-4, the V gene TRBV29-1, with 8 bases lining up with TRBD1. Germline-derived CDR1 and CDR2 are SQVTM and ANQGSEA. This CDR3 has 12 amino acids. J gave up 6 bases and V 7 bases, and 5 bases lay outside the gene matches. CDR3 sequence reads: CSAIGQGNIQYF. The DNA for the CDR3 is TGCAGCGCCATTGGACAGGGAAACATTCAGTACTTC. Complete variable domain (other parts from reference TRBV29-1 and TRBJ2-4): SAVISQKPSRDICQRGTSLTIQCQVDSQVTMMFWYRQQPGQSLTLIATANQGSEATYESGFVIDKFPISRPNLTFSTLTVSNMSPEDSSIYLCSAIGQGNIQYFGAGTRLSVL.

This clone has just a few counts. The V and J genes are TRBV29-1 and TRBJ2-3; D may be TRBD1 (6 bases). V was shortened by 4 bases and J by 4 bases, with 6 bases between the two germline ends. Germline V gene lookup returns CDR1 SQVTM and CDR2 ANQGSEA. This CDR3 spans 11 amino acids. The CDR3 is CSVGQADTQYF. The CDR3 nucleotides read TGCAGCGTTGGACAGGCAGATACGCAGTATTTT.

This chain connects TRBV4-1 to TRBJ2-3; no definite D call. Germline CDR1 and CDR2: MGHRA and YSYEKL. This CDR3 has 13 amino acids. Trimming stripped 3 bases from V and 3 bases from J, with 7 bases between. CDR3 DNA sequence: TGCGCCAGCAGCCACTTCGTTACAGATACGCAGTATTTT. This gives the protein CASSHFVTDTQYF.

This clone has more than one count but fewer than ten. The chain links TRBV28 to TRBJ2-3, with D perhaps TRBD1 (6 bases). Per the germline V gene, CDR1 is MDHEN and CDR2 is SYDVKM. The length of the CDR3 is 16 residues. Deletions cut 6 bases from V and 5 bases from J, with 21 bases between. The DNA of the CDR3 is TGTGCCAGCAGCCCTCCCTCAGACAGGAGGCAAGATACGCAGTATTTT. Protein: CASSPPSDRRQDTQYF.

This chain uses TRBV25-1 with TRBJ2-5; possibly TRBD1 for D (5 bases). CDR1 is MGHDK and CDR2 is SYGVNS in the germline V gene. The CDR3 contains 13 residues. Trimming cost V 1 base and J 14 bases, with 17 bases left between them. DNA for the CDR3: TGTGCCAGCAGTGAATCCCTATCAGGGATGGTTTACTTC. Translating it yields CASSESLSGMVYF.